The following is a T cell receptor beta chain sequence with its context. The data were taken from a study of blood T cell repertoires in COVID-19. Study as a whole: Donors in the United States, Italy and Spain gave samples during acute or convalescent COVID-19. The cDNA or gDNA used as material had been derived from T cells, B-cell-depleted T cells, or PBMCs.

V gave up 1 base and J gave up 1 base, with 8 bases separating them. Germline-derived CDR1 and CDR2 are SGHAT and FQNNGV. CDR3 length: 14 amino acids. Source study methods: By means of reference gene primer amplification, nucleated cell counts were estimated. The table came from immunoSEQ multiplex PCR; TCRdb's copy has only in-frame clones and leaves some out. That table supplies the V and J calls and clone size; D and trimming were determined from the DNA. This sample has 40,000 or so clones; around 89% occur once, and the top ten carry approximately 4%. This clonotype was sampled from a human donor in a cohort sampled during active COVID-19. The V call is TRBV11-2, the J call TRBJ2-7, with D perhaps TRBD2 (5 bases). The sequenced material came from peripheral blood. The CDR3, as DNA: TGTGCCAGCAGCTTAGTGGGAGATTCCTACGAGCAGTACTTC. It translates to CASSLVGDSYEQYF.